What follows are 17 T cell receptor beta chains derived from one specimen sequenced in a study of cytomegalovirus exposure and HLA in healthy donors. Amplification used 60 Vbeta primers and 13 Jbeta primers. Clones were read by immunoSEQ multiplex PCR, and TCRdb kept only the in-frame ones, dropping some. The profile shows fewer than 250,000 clones, more than 65% of them singletons. Sequencing input: PBMCs. All receptors derive from a man aged 40-50 years in good health and CMV-seropositive.

There are a few counts of this clone. The chain employs TRBV11-2 and TRBJ2-1; 13 nucleotides line up with TRBD2. The ends lost 5 bases at V and 0 bases at J; junction bases unmatched: 7. CDR1 SGHAT and CDR2 FQNNGV come from the germline V gene. The CDR3 extends over 18 amino acids. The CDR3, as DNA: TGTGCCAGCAGCCCCGGGACTAGCGGGGTGAGCTCCTACAATGAGCAGTTCTTC. This codes for CASSPGTSGVSSYNEQFF.

V gene TRBV5-1 combines with J gene TRBJ2-1, with D possibly being TRBD1 (6 bases). This CDR3 comprises 12 residues. Trimming removed 0 bases at V and 11 bases at J, with 9 bases between. Germline CDR1 SGHRS, CDR2 YFSETQ. The CDR3 bases are TGCGCCAGCAGCTTGGCCGGGACACAGCAGTTCTTC. Amino acid sequence: CASSLAGTQQFF.

The chain recombines TRBV11-2 with TRBJ2-1; TRBD1 matches at 9 bases. CDR1 is SGHAT, CDR2 FQNNGV, per germline. The trim removed 3 bases at V and 2 bases at J, leaving 2 bases unmatched. The CDR3 sequence is 15 residues long. The CDR3: CASSFGTGTYNEQFF. The DNA for the CDR3 is TGTGCCAGCAGCTTCGGGACAGGGACCTACAATGAGCAGTTCTTC.

This clone was seen a few times. The CDR3 nucleotides are TGTGCCAGCAGTGAATCGGGGGTAGCGGGAGGGCCTCCGAATACGCAGTATTTT. This gives the protein CASSESGVAGGPPNTQYF. The V gene is TRBV25-1, the J gene TRBJ2-3; 11 nucleotides agree with TRBD2. This CDR3 spans 18 amino acids. Germline values: CDR1 MGHDK, CDR2 SYGVNS. Trimming took 1 base from V and 7 from J; bases not matched to a gene: 13.

This clone was observed a few times. The CDR3 coding sequence is TGTGCCAGCAGCTTAGGGGAGGCTTCCTACGAGCAGTACTTC. Protein sequence: CASSLGEASYEQYF. The chain couples TRBV7-9 to TRBJ2-7; weak D call: TRBD2 (6 bases). Germline V lookup: CDR1 SEHNR, CDR2 FQNEAQ (reference sequence). V dropped 1 base and J dropped 1 base, with 8 bases sitting between them. The CDR3 loop spans 14 amino acids.

The CDR3 loop is CAISESSVLKRKDTEAFF. In nucleotides, the CDR3 is TGTGCCATCAGTGAGTCGTCGGTATTAAAAAGAAAAGACACTGAAGCTTTCTTT. V usage is TRBV10-3 and J usage is TRBJ1-1; D is unclear. The CDR3 runs to 18 residues. V was trimmed by 0 bases and J by 3 bases, leaving 20 bases between them. CDR1 ENHRY and CDR2 SYGVKD come from the germline V gene.

This chain links TRBV5-1 with TRBJ1-2; unclear D gene. From germline, CDR1 is SGHRS and CDR2 YFSETQ. This CDR3 contains 16 residues. The ends were cut back, 0 bases at V and 0 bases at J, with 12 bases in the middle. The CDR3 is CASSLAQTSANYGYTF. CDR3 nucleotide sequence: TGCGCCAGCAGCTTGGCGCAGACTTCAGCTAACTATGGCTACACCTTC.

The V gene is TRBV19, the J gene TRBJ1-1; D is possibly TRBD1 (5 bases). The CDR3 spans 16 residues. Trimming pared 6 bases from V and 1 base from J, leaving 18 bases between. Germline V CDR1 and CDR2: LNHDA, SQIVND (reference sequence). The CDR3 DNA is TGTGCCAGTAGATTTCCGGACGGCAGGGAGAACACTGAAGCTTTCTTT. The encoded protein is CASRFPDGRENTEAFF.

The chain recombines TRBV2 with TRBJ2-7; the match to TRBD2 covers 9 bases. J was trimmed by 0 bases and V by 2 bases; bases with no gene match: 14. Germline values: CDR1 SNHLY, CDR2 FYNNEI. This CDR3 comprises 19 residues. This chain's CDR3 is CASSESWPGLAGTSYEQYF. DNA for the CDR3: TGTGCCAGCAGTGAATCGTGGCCAGGGCTAGCGGGGACCTCCTACGAGCAGTACTTC. The full variable domain, completed using reference TRBV2 and TRBJ2-7, is EPEVTQTPSHQVTQMGQEVILRCVPISNHLYFYWYRQILGQKVEFLVSFYNNEISEKSEIFDDQFSVERPDGSNFTLKIRSTKLEDSAMYFCASSESWPGLAGTSYEQYFGPGTRLTVT.

This chain connects TRBV5-1 to TRBJ2-5, with D possibly being TRBD2 (6 bases). V lost 1 base, J lost 2 bases, and 12 bases lay in between. CDR1 is SGHRS and CDR2 is YFSETQ in the germline V gene. The CDR3 is 15 amino acids. CDR3 nucleotides: TGCGCCAGCAGCTTGACGGGACTTGATCAAGAGACCCAGTACTTC. This gives the protein CASSLTGLDQETQYF.

This clone was detected once. J is TRBJ1-1 and V is TRBV6-4; the D gene is possibly TRBD1 (6 bases). The CDR3 is 14 residues long. Germline V gene data show CDR1 as MRHNA and CDR2 as SNTAGT. The V gene lost 6 bases and the J gene lost 1 base, with 12 bases spanning the gap. The CDR3 sequence is CASRRGGENTEAFF. DNA of the CDR3: TGTGCCAGCAGACGCGGGGGCGAGAACACTGAAGCTTTCTTT.

This chain connects TRBV27 to TRBJ2-1; the D gene is possibly TRBD2 (6 bases). The germline V gene encodes CDR1 MNHEY and CDR2 SMNVEV (reference sequence). The CDR3 loop spans 14 amino acids. The V and J ends lost 6 bases and 3 bases respectively, with 12 bases between them. Here the CDR3 reads CASSGREDYNEQFF. The CDR3 DNA reads as TGTGCCAGCAGCGGGCGGGAAGACTACAATGAGCAGTTCTTC.

This clone was seen just once. The rearrangement links TRBV5-5 to TRBJ2-3, with D possibly matching TRBD1 (5 bases). V was trimmed by 1 base and J by 2 bases, leaving 11 bases between them. The CDR3 spans 15 residues. Per germline, CDR1 SGHKS and CDR2 YYEKEE (reference sequence). The CDR3 loop reads CASSLTGLVTDTQYF. The CDR3 nucleotides are TGTGCCAGCAGCTTGACAGGATTAGTCACAGATACGCAGTATTTT.

The gene calls are TRBV5-1 and TRBJ2-7, with 8 bases fitting TRBD2. V was pared by 2 bases and J by 7 bases, with 8 bases of the junction left unmatched. The CDR3 is 14 residues long. CDR1 is SGHRS and CDR2 is YFSETQ in the germline V gene. CDR3 amino acids: CASSLTGGPREQYF. Written as DNA, the CDR3 is TGCGCCAGCAGCTTAACGGGAGGGCCCAGAGAGCAGTACTTC.

The V gene is TRBV7-9, the J gene TRBJ1-1; D is unclear. The CDR3 runs 12 residues. With 1 base removed from V and 5 bases from J, the gap between germline ends came to 5 bases. CDR1 is SEHNR, CDR2 FQNEAQ, per germline (reference sequence). For the CDR3, the DNA is TGTGCCAGCAGCTTAGTACGGACTGAAGCTTTCTTT. This sequence encodes CASSLVRTEAFF.

The rearrangement uses TRBV6-5 and TRBJ1-2; no clear D gene. Germline CDR1 is MNHEY and CDR2 is SVGAGI. The CDR3 length is 13 residues. V shed 5 bases and J shed 5 bases, with 12 bases lying between them. The CDR3 loop is CASSIARGYGYTF. Written as DNA, the CDR3 is TGTGCCAGCAGTATAGCCCGGGGTTATGGCTACACCTTC.

The J gene is TRBJ2-1, the V gene TRBV6-5; D may be TRBD2 (5 bases). The germline CDR1 and CDR2 sequences are MNHEY and SVGAGI. Trimming took off 7 bases at V and 7 bases at J, with 14 bases between the two ends. The length of the CDR3 is 13 residues. CDR3 in amino acids: CASIRTESNEQFF. The CDR3 nucleotides are TGTGCCAGCATTCGGACTGAAAGTAATGAGCAGTTCTTC.